The 4 T cell receptor beta chains in this list originate from one sample, sequenced in a study of human T cells and chemical hapten exposure. Indicated time point: patch test 3, about 24 weeks after DPC sensitization. This sample's treatment: therapeutic diphenylcyclopropenone sensitization with weekly scalp DPC. TCRdb processed the RACE reads anew with MiXCR; each CDR3 protein has one entry. The sample lists about 84,000 distinct CDR3 sequences; roughly 10% were seen once. Sample: whole blood, taken in connection with sensitization to the hapten diphenylcyclopropenone (DPC). Receptors were obtained from a woman between 45 and 60 years old with alopecia areata. Some clones in this sample may be carry-over from other donors' samples.

This clonotype was seen repeatedly, ten times or more. The chain carries TRBV2 and TRBJ2-7; D uncertain. V was trimmed by 10 bases and J by 3 bases, leaving 10 bases between them. Germline-derived CDR1 and CDR2 are SNHLY and FYNNEI. This CDR3 has 11 residues. CDR3 sequence (DNA): TGTGCCATCCGGGTCCTCTACGAGCAGTACTTC. Translating it yields CAIRVLYEQYF.

The table lists this clonotype with many counts. The chain employs TRBV5-1 and TRBJ1-5, with TRBD1 matching over 7 bases. Trimming at V came to 0 bases and at J to 6 bases, leaving 3 bases not matched to a gene. The CDR3 totals 14 residues. Germline CDR1 is SGHRS and CDR2 is YFSETQ. CDR3 sequence: CASSLGSGGQPQHF. The CDR3 bases are TGCGCCAGCAGCTTGGGGTCAGGGGGTCAGCCCCAGCATTTT.

This clonotype showed up many times. The chain carries TRBV5-4 and TRBJ2-7; D not certain. The CDR3 consists of 14 residues. Trimming stripped 0 bases from V and 4 bases from J, with 11 bases between. Germline loops: CDR1 SGHNT, CDR2 YYREEE (reference sequence). In nucleotides, the CDR3 is TGTGCCAGCAGCTTGGAGGGCAGGTCGTACGAGCAGTACTTC. This translates into CASSLEGRSYEQYF.

The V gene is TRBV28, the J gene TRBJ2-5; possible D gene TRBD2, 5 bases. Germline loops: CDR1 MDHEN, CDR2 SYDVKM. The CDR3 covers 15 residues. The germline V and J ends were trimmed by 4 bases and 2 bases, with 14 bases remaining between them. The CDR3 reads CASSSKRRKQETQYF. The CDR3 region has the DNA TGTGCCAGCAGTTCTAAACGGAGGAAACAAGAGACCCAGTACTTC.